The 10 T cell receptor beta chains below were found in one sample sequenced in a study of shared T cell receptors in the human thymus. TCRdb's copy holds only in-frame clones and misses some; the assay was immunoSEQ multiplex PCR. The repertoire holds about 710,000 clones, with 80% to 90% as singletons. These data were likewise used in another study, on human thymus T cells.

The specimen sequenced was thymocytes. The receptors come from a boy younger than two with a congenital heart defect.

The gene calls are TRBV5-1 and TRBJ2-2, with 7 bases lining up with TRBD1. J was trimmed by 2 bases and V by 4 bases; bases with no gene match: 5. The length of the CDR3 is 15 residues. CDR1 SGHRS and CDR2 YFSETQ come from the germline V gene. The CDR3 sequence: CASSGGQTNTGELFF. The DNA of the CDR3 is TGCGCCAGCAGCGGGGGACAGACAAACACCGGGGAGCTGTTTTTT.

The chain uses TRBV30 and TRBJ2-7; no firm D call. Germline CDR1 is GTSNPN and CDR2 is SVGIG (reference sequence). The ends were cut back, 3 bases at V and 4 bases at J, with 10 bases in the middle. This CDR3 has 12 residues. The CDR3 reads CAWSASGYEQYF. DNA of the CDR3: TGTGCCTGGAGCGCGTCTGGTTACGAGCAGTACTTC.

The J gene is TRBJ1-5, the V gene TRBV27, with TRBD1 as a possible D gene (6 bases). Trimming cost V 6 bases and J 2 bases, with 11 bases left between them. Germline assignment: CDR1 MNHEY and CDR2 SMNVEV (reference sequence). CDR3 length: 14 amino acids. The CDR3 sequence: CASRPQGCNQPQHF. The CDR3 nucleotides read TGTGCCAGCAGACCACAGGGATGCAATCAGCCCCAGCATTTT.

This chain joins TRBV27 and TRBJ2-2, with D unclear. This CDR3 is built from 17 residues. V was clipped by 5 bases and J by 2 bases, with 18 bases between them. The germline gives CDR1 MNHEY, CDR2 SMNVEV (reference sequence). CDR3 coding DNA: TGTGCCAGCAGTGCCTCCCGAGGCGGCAAAAACACCGGGGAGCTGTTTTTT. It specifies CASSASRGGKNTGELFF.

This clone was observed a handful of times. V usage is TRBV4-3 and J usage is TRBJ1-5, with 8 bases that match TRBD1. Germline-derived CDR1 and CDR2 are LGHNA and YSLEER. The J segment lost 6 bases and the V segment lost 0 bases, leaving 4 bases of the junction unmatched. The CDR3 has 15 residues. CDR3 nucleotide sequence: TGCGCCAGCAGCCAAGATCAGACAGGGGTTCAGCCCCAGCATTTT. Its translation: CASSQDQTGVQPQHF.

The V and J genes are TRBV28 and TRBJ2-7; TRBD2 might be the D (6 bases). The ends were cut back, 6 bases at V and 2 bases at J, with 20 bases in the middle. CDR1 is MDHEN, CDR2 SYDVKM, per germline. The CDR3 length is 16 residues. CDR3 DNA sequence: TGTGCCAGCAGACCTTACCCTCTAGCGCCCGCCTACGAGCAGTACTTC. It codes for CASRPYPLAPAYEQYF.

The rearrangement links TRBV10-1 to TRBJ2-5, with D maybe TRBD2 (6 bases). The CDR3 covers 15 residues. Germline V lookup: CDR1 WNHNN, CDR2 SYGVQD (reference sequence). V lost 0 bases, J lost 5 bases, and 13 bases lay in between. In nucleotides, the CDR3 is TGCGCCAGCAGTGAGTCTGGCGGGGTGGGGGAGACCCAGTACTTC. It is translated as CASSESGGVGETQYF.

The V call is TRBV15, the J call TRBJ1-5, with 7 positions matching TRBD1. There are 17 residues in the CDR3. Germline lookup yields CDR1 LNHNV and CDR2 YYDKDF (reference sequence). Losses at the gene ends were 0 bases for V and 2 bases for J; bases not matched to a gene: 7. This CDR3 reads CATSRDLIGGGNQPQHF. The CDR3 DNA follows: TGTGCCACCAGCAGAGATTTAATAGGGGGCGGCAATCAGCCCCAGCATTTT.

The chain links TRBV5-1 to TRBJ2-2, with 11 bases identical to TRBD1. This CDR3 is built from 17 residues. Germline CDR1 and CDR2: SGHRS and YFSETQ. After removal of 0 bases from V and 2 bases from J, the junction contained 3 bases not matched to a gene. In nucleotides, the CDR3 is TGCGCCAGCAGCTTGGAAAGGACAGGGGGCAACACCGGGGAGCTGTTTTTT. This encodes CASSLERTGGNTGELFF.

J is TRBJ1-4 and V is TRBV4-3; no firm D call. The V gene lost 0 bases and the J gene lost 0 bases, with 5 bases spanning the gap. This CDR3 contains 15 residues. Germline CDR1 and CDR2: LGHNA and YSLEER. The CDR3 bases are TGCGCCAGCAGCCAAGATGCAGCAACTAATGAAAAACTGTTTTTT. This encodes CASSQDAATNEKLFF.